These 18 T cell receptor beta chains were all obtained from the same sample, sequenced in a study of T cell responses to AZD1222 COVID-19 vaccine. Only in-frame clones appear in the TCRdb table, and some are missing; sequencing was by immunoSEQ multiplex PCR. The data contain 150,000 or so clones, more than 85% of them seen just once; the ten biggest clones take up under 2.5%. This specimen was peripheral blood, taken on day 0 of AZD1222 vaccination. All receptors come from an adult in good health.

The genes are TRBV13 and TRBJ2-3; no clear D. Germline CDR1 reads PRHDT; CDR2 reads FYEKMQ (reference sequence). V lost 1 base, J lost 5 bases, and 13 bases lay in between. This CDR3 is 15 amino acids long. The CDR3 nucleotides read TGTGCCAGCAGCTTAGCGCTAAGGGAAGTAGATACGCAGTATTTT. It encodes CASSLALREVDTQYF.

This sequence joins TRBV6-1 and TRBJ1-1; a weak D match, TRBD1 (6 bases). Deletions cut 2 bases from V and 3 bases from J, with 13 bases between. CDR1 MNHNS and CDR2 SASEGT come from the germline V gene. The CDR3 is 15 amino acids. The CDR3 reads CASSEQFYRDTEAFF. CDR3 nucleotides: TGTGCCAGCAGTGAACAATTTTACAGGGACACTGAAGCTTTCTTT.

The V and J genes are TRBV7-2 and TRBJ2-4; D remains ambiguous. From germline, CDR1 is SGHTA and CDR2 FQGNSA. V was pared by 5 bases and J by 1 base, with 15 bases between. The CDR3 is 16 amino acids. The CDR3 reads CASSRTQAAAKNIQYF. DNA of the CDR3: TGTGCCAGCAGCCGGACGCAAGCTGCGGCCAAAAACATTCAGTACTTC.

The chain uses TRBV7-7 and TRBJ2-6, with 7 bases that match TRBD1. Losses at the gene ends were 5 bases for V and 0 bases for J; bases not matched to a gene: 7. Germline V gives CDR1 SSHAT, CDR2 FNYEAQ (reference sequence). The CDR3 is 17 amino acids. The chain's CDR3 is CASSRLTGDSGANVLTF. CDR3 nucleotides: TGTGCCAGCAGCCGATTAACAGGGGACTCTGGGGCCAACGTCCTGACTTTC.

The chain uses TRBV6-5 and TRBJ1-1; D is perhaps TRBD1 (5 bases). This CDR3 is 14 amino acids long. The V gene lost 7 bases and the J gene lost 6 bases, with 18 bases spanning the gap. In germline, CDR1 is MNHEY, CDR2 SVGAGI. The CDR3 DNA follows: TGTGCCAGCACCGTACCGGGACCCTCCGCTGAAGCTTTCTTT. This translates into CASTVPGPSAEAFF.

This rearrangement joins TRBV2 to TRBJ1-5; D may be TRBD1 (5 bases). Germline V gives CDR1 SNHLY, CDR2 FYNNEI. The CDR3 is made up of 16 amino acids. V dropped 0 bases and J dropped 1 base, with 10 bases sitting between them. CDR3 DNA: TGTGCCAGCAGTGAAGCGGGGGGAAGGAGCAATCAGCCCCAGCATTTT. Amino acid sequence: CASSEAGGRSNQPQHF.

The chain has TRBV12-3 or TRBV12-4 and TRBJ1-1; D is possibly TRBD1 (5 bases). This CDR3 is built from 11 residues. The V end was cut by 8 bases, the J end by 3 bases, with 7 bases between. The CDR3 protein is CASGGDTEAFF. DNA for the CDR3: TGTGCCAGCGGGGGGGACACTGAAGCTTTCTTT.

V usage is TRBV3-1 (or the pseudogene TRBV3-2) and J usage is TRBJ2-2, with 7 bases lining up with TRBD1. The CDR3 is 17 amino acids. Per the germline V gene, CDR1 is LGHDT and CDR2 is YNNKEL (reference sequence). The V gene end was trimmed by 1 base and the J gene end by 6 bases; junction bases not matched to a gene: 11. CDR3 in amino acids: CASSQGVQGVGAGELFF. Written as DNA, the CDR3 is TGTGCCAGCAGCCAAGGTGTCCAGGGGGTCGGTGCCGGGGAGCTGTTTTTT.

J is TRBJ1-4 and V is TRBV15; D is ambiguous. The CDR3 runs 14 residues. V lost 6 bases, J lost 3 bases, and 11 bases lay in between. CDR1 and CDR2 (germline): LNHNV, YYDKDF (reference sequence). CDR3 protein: CATSPGASNEKLFF. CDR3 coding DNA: TGTGCCACCAGTCCGGGCGCCTCTAATGAAAAACTGTTTTTT.

The CDR3 is CASSYSKGGYEQYF. CDR3 coding DNA: TGTGCCAGCAGTTACTCAAAAGGGGGCTACGAGCAGTACTTC. The chain employs TRBV6-5 and TRBJ2-7; weak D call: TRBD1 (6 bases). CDR3 length: 14 residues. The germline V and J ends were trimmed by 0 bases and 3 bases, with 9 bases remaining between them. Germline V gene data show CDR1 as MNHEY and CDR2 as SVGAGI.

The CDR3 bases are TGTGCCAGTAGTAGCGGGGCCCTTGGGAACACTGAAGCTTTCTTT. Amino acids: CASSSGALGNTEAFF. V is TRBV19 and J is TRBJ1-1; possible D gene TRBD1, 5 bases. The CDR3 has 15 residues. V lost 4 bases, J lost 1 base, and 13 bases lay in between. Germline V gene lookup returns CDR1 LNHDA and CDR2 SQIVND (reference sequence).

This CDR3 reads CASSPGLAGVDTQYF. CDR3 in DNA: TGTGCCAGCAGCCCGGGACTAGCGGGGGTGGATACGCAGTATTTT. This chain uses TRBV7-9 with TRBJ2-3; 14 bases match TRBD2. The germline V gene encodes CDR1 SEHNR and CDR2 FQNEAQ (reference sequence). V dropped 5 bases and J dropped 6; count of bases not matched to a gene: 4. The CDR3 covers 15 residues.

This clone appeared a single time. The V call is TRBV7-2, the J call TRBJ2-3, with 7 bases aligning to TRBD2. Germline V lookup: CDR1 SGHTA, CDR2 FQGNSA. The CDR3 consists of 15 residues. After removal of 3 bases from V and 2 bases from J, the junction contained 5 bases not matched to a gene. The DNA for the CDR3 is TGTGCCAGCAGCTTCGGGCGGGGGAACACAGATACGCAGTATTTT. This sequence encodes CASSFGRGNTDTQYF. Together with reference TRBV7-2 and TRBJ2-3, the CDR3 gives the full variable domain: GAGVSQSPSNKVTEKGKDVELRCDPISGHTALYWYRQSLGQGLEFLIYFQGNSAPDKSGLPSDRFSAERTGGSVSTLTIQRTQQEDSAVYLCASSFGRGNTDTQYFGPGTRLTVL.

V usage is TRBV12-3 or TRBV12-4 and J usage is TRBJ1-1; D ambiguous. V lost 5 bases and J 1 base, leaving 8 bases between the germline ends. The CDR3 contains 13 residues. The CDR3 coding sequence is TGTGCCAGCAGTCTAGGCAGGAACACTGAAGCTTTCTTT. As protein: CASSLGRNTEAFF.

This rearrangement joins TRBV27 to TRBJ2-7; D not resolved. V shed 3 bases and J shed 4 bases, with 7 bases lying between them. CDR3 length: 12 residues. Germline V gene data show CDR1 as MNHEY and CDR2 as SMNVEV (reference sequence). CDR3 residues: CASSFMGYEQYF. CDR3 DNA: TGTGCCAGCAGTTTTATGGGTTACGAGCAGTACTTC.

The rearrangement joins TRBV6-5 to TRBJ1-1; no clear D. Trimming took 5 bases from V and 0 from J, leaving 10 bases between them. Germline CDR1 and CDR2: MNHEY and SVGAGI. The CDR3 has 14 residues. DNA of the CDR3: TGTGCCAGCAGTACCCGGCGGATGAACACTGAAGCTTTCTTT. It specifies CASSTRRMNTEAFF.

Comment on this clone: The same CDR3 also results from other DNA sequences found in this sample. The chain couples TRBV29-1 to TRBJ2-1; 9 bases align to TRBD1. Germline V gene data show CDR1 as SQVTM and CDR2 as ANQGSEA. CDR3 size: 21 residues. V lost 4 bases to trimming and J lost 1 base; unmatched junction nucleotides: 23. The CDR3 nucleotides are TGCAGCGTTGTGAGTATGCGTGGCAACCCGGGACAGGGTGGGTCCTACAATGAGCAGTTCTTC. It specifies CSVVSMRGNPGQGGSYNEQFF.

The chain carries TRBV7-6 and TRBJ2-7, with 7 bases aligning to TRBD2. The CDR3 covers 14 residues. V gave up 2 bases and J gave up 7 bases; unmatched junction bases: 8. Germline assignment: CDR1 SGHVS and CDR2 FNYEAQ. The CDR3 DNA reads TGTGCCAGCAGCTTACCCTCTAGCGGACGAGAGCAGTACTTC. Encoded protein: CASSLPSSGREQYF.